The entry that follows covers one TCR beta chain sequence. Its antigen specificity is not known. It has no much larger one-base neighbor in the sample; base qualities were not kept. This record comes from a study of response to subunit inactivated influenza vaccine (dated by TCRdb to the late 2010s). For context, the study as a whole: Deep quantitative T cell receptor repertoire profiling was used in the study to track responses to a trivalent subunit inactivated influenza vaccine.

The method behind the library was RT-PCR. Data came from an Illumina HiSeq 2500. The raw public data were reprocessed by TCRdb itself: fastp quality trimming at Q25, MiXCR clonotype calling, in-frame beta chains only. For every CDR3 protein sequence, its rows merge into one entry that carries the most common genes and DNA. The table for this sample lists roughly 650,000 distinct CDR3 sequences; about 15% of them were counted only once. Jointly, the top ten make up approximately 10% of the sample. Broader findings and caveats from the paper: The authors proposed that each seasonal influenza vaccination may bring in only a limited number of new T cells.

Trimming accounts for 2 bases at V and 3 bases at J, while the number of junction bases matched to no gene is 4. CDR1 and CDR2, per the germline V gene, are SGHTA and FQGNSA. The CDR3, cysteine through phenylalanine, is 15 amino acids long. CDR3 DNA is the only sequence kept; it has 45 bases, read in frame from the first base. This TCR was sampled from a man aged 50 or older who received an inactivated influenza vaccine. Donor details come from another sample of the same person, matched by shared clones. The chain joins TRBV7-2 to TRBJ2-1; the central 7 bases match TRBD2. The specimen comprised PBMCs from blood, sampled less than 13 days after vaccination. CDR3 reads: CASSLFGGGYNEQFF. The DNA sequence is TGTGCCAGCAGCTTATTTGGCGGGGGCTACAATGAGCAGTTCTTC.